The entry below describes one T cell receptor (beta chain). Its matching antigen is unknown. Vbeta (60) and Jbeta (13) primers were used in the PCR. As originally analysed: Later, tens of millions of unique TCR beta chains were counted in an analysis, and some 9.9 million of them were shared. TCRdb keeps only in-frame clones here, not all; method: immunoSEQ multiplex PCR. V, J and clone size derive from that table, while D and trimming were established from the DNA sequence. The data contain some 110,000 clones, 80% to 85% of them singletons. The sample belongs to a study of cytomegalovirus exposure and HLA in healthy donors. CDR1 is SGHDT, CDR2 YYEEEE, per germline. There are 15 residues in the CDR3. Regarding the study as a whole: Association of a missense DCLRE1C variant with TCR beta V- and J-gene trimming was reported in a later analysis. The study found most TCR sequences rare, yet found some public TCRs in many donors.

The rearrangement links TRBV5-6 to TRBJ2-5; 9 bases are shared with TRBD2. The last part of the DNA fits TRBJ2-7 better; the J call may be wrong. The sequence was obtained from a man aged 25-45 years in good health and CMV-seronegative. Sequencing was carried out using PBMCs. The CDR3 nucleotides read TGTGCCAGCAGCTTGGGTAGCGGGGGCTACTACGAGCAGTACTTC. Translated: CASSLGSGGYYEQYF.